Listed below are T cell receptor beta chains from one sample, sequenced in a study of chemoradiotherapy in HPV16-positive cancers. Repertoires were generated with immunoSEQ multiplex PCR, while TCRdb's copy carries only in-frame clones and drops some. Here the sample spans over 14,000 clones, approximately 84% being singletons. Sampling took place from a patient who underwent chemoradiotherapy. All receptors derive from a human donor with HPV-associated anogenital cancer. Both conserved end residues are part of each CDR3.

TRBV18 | CASSPSGGNEKLFF
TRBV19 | CASSRTAGGDEQYF
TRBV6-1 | CASSELAGGHNEQFF
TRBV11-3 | CASSLDRSYNEQFF
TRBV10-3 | CAISLTGGYEQYF
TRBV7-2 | CASSLTPNTEAFF
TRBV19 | CASSSFPRDPESNQPQHF
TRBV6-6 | CASILNPNTGELFF
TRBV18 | CASSLGHPNTEAFF
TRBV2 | CASSEDRGSNQPQHF
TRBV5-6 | CASSLLAGQNTEAFF
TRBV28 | CASSFAESPLHF
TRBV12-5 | CASGLSTGGDTEAFF
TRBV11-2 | CASSLDGRGGYTF
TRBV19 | CASSIVGVSNQPQHF
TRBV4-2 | CASSPHRGSLNTGELFF
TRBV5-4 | CASSPGGGYGYTF
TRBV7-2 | CASSLAGGQNNEQFF
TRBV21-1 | CASSSPARITGELFF
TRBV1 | CTPGAQHF
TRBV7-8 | CASSGWGREGRETQYF
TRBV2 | CASTETSTARRKF
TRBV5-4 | CASSLYKETQYF
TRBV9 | CASSLGATNEKLFF
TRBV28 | CASRSLTSGGRSYEQYF
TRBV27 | CASSISGGGANVLTF
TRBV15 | CATSRDLLAGWGTDTQYF
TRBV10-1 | CATRGGYSRGYTF
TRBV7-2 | CASSLGGVPSNQPQHF
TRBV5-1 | CASSLVVSGANVLTF
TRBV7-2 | CASSLRDQPQHF
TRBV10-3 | CAISYQVDGGYTF
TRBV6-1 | CASSGTVLSYEQYF
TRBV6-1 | CASRLLGTSPGELFF
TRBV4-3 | CASSQGFLARKYGYTF
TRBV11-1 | CASSLEGNRGKTQYF
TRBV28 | CASSPTGGTSGDQDYEQYF
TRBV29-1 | CSTKQGAAEAFF
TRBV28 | CASSLEGLPYEQYF
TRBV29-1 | CSVERRAGSTDTQYF
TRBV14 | CASSLRTEHSNQPQHF
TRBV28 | CASAGRGWTEAFF
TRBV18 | CASSYKNTEAFF